Below, 27 T cell receptor beta chains from the same sample are listed, as sequenced in a study of chemoradiotherapy in HPV16-positive cancers. Generated by immunoSEQ multiplex PCR, the TCRdb table keeps only in-frame clones and is missing some. The data show tens of thousands of clones, approximately 70% seen once. The specimen was obtained from a patient who underwent chemoradiotherapy. All receptors come from a human donor with HPV-associated anogenital cancer.

The J gene is TRBJ2-3, the V gene TRBV6-4; 9 bases agree with TRBD2. The V gene end was trimmed by 3 bases and the J gene end by 5 bases; junction bases not matched to a gene: 6. Per germline, CDR1 MRHNA and CDR2 SNTAGT. There are 15 residues in the CDR3. The CDR3 bases are TGTGCCAGCAGTGAGTTAGCGGGAGAGGTAGATACGCAGTATTTT. Translating gives CASSELAGEVDTQYF.

The chain is built from TRBV30 and TRBJ1-2, with D perhaps TRBD1 (5 bases). Trimming shortened V by 0 bases and J by 8 bases, and 10 bases separated the two germline ends. This CDR3 contains 12 residues. In germline, CDR1 is GTSNPN, CDR2 SVGIG (reference sequence). DNA for the CDR3: TGTGCCTGGAGTGTAACGAGGGGCGGCTACACCTTC. Amino acids: CAWSVTRGGYTF.

This clone was counted a few times. This chain uses TRBV5-1 with TRBJ2-7; D gene ambiguous. Germline-derived CDR1 and CDR2 are SGHRS and YFSETQ. V lost 3 bases and J lost 6, with 16 bases in between. CDR3 length equals 14 residues. Written as DNA, the CDR3 is TGCGCCAGCAGCTCACCGCCAGAGGATAGCGAGCAGTACTTC. This translates into CASSSPPEDSEQYF.

This clone turned up a few times. The rearrangement links TRBV27 to TRBJ2-5, with TRBD2 identical over 9 bases. The trim removed 4 bases at V and 0 bases at J, leaving 9 bases unmatched. This CDR3 is built from 17 residues. Germline loops: CDR1 MNHEY, CDR2 SMNVEV (reference sequence). The CDR3 coding sequence is TGTGCCAGCAGTTCACTAGCGGGCTCGATGAACCAAGAGACCCAGTACTTC. As protein: CASSSLAGSMNQETQYF.

The rearrangement links TRBV28 to TRBJ2-7; no clear D. Germline CDR1 is MDHEN and CDR2 is SYDVKM. This CDR3 region has 10 residues. Trimming cost V 9 bases and J 3 bases, with 6 bases left between them. CDR3 DNA: TGTGCCAGTGGTTACTACGAGCAGTACTTC. This sequence encodes CASGYYEQYF.

This clone appeared a few times. The rearrangement uses TRBV25-1 and TRBJ1-2; D uncertain. V shed 2 bases and J shed 1 base, with 8 bases lying between them. The CDR3 has 14 residues. Germline assignment: CDR1 MGHDK and CDR2 SYGVNS. The chain's CDR3 is CASSETALNYGYTF. The CDR3 DNA reads TGTGCCAGCAGTGAAACAGCGCTTAACTATGGCTACACCTTC.

This chain connects TRBV9 to TRBJ1-3; the D gene is possibly TRBD1 (6 bases). Germline V gene lookup returns CDR1 SGDLS and CDR2 YYNGEE. V was cut by 0 bases and J by 0 bases, with 7 bases left in between. The CDR3 runs 15 residues. CDR3 loop: CASSVVDSSGNTIYF. Written as DNA, the CDR3 is TGTGCCAGCAGCGTAGTGGACAGCTCTGGAAACACCATATATTTT.

This clone has more than one count but fewer than ten. J is TRBJ1-1 and V is TRBV27, with D uncertain. Trimming pared 3 bases from V and 5 bases from J, leaving 16 bases between. This CDR3 comprises 15 residues. The germline gives CDR1 MNHEY, CDR2 SMNVEV (reference sequence). CDR3 region: CASSFSPNLRTEAFF. The DNA for the CDR3 is TGTGCCAGCAGTTTTTCCCCAAACTTGAGGACTGAAGCTTTCTTT.

This clone was observed a handful of times. The chain employs TRBV6-5 and TRBJ2-2; the D gene is possibly TRBD2 (5 bases). There are 15 residues in the CDR3. Trimming stripped 0 bases from V and 2 bases from J, with 7 bases between. Germline CDR1 MNHEY, CDR2 SVGAGI. The CDR3 is CASSYSRGNTGELFF. The CDR3 DNA sequence: TGTGCCAGCAGTTACTCTCGGGGTAACACCGGGGAGCTGTTTTTT.

This clone was counted between two and nine times. The rearrangement joins TRBV12-5 to TRBJ2-2; D unresolved. Germline CDR1 LGHNT, CDR2 FRNRAP. Trimming took off 2 bases at V and 3 bases at J, with 4 bases between the two ends. The length of the CDR3 is 13 residues. The CDR3 loop reads CASGLRDTGELFF. CDR3 in DNA: TGTGCTAGTGGTTTGAGGGACACCGGGGAGCTGTTTTTT.

V and J are TRBV30 and TRBJ1-5, with TRBD1 identical over 7 bases. This CDR3 is built from 12 residues. The germline V gene has CDR1 GTSNPN and CDR2 SVGIG (reference sequence). V was pared by 5 bases and J by 2 bases, with 0 bases of the junction left unmatched. The CDR3 region has the DNA TGTGCCTGGGGACAGGGCAATCAGCCCCAGCATTTT. Translating gives CAWGQGNQPQHF.

This chain joins TRBV30 and TRBJ2-5; 7 bases align to TRBD2. There are 12 residues in the CDR3. Germline CDR1 is GTSNPN and CDR2 is SVGIG (reference sequence). Germline trimming cut 2 bases from V and 6 bases from J; bases unmatched to any gene: 3. The CDR3 coding sequence is TGTGCCTGGAGTCCTAGCGGTCAGACCCAGTACTTC. Translating gives CAWSPSGQTQYF.

The V and J genes are TRBV5-1 and TRBJ1-1; a weak D match, TRBD1 (6 bases). The CDR3 runs to 19 residues. CDR1 SGHRS and CDR2 YFSETQ come from the germline V gene. Between the trimmed V and J ends, which lost 6 bases and 3 bases, there was a span of 30 bases. The CDR3 protein is CASMNARRVGARRYTEAFF. The CDR3 nucleotides read TGCGCCAGCATGAACGCACGTAGGGTGGGGGCGCGACGTTACACTGAAGCTTTCTTT.

V usage is TRBV18 and J usage is TRBJ1-2; D ambiguous. This CDR3 is 11 amino acids long. Germline V lookup: CDR1 KGHSH, CDR2 LQKENI. V lost 6 bases and J lost 3, with 5 bases in between. The DNA for the CDR3 is TGTGCCAGCTCCCCGGACTATGGCTACACCTTC. This codes for CASSPDYGYTF.

This chain uses TRBV4-3 with TRBJ2-7; 10 bases align to TRBD1. CDR1 is LGHNA, CDR2 YSLEER, per germline. J lost 4 bases, V lost 4 bases, and 4 bases had no gene match. This CDR3 contains 14 residues. CDR3 amino acids: CASSPGQGQYEQYF. CDR3 bases: TGCGCCAGCAGCCCGGGACAGGGGCAGTACGAGCAGTACTTC.

In its sample, this clone was seen once. The gene calls are TRBV28 and TRBJ1-1; no clear D. From germline, CDR1 is MDHEN and CDR2 SYDVKM. V shed 2 bases and J shed 1 base, with 8 bases lying between them. The CDR3 length is 14 residues. The CDR3 DNA is TGTGCCAGCAGTTTAGCCGCCCAGAACACTGAAGCTTTCTTT. Encoded protein: CASSLAAQNTEAFF. The full variable domain, its missing parts supplied by reference TRBV28 and TRBJ1-1, is DVKVTQSSRYLVKRTGEKVFLECVQDMDHENMFWYRQDPGLGLRLIYFSYDVKMKEKGDIPEGYSVSREKKERFSLILESASTNQTSMYLCASSLAAQNTEAFFGQGTRLTVV.

In the case of this clone: Relative to the germline gene, one junction end is altered; a read error may explain this. This CDR3 reads CASSLDSTSSF. CDR3 sequence (DNA): TGTGCCAGCAGCCTAGACTCGACCTCCTCCTTC. This chain joins TRBV5-6 and TRBJ2-7, with D hard to call. This CDR3 is 11 amino acids long. CDR1 and CDR2 (germline): SGHDT, YYEEEE.

The chain uses TRBV6-1 and TRBJ2-6, with no clear D. V was trimmed by 2 bases and J by 2 bases, leaving 4 bases between them. The germline V gene has CDR1 MNHNS and CDR2 SASEGT. This CDR3 region has 14 residues. The DNA for the CDR3 is TGTGCCAGCAGTGAAATCCCTGGGGCCAACGTCCTGACTTTC. Protein product: CASSEIPGANVLTF.

The V gene is TRBV11-3, the J gene TRBJ2-7; D may be TRBD1 (7 bases). The CDR3 has 14 amino acids. Trimming stripped 5 bases from V and 0 bases from J, with 11 bases between. CDR1 and CDR2 (germline): SGHNT, YENEEA. As DNA, the CDR3 is TGTGCCAGCAGCCGGGGGACAGCCTCCTACGAGCAGTACTTC. Protein sequence: CASSRGTASYEQYF.

In its sample, this clone was seen a few times. This chain connects TRBV6-7 to TRBJ2-7; 7 bases map to TRBD2. TRBV6-7 counts as an open reading frame of uncertain function. This CDR3 has 14 residues. V lost 8 bases to trimming and J lost 0 bases; unmatched junction nucleotides: 7. The CDR3 bases are TGTGCCAGCTCCGGGGGGAGAAGCTCCTACGAGCAGTACTTC. It codes for CASSGGRSSYEQYF.

The chain joins TRBV29-1 to TRBJ1-1; the D is unclear. V shed 6 bases and J shed 1 base, with 15 bases lying between them. The germline gives CDR1 SQVTM, CDR2 ANQGSEA. There are 14 residues in the CDR3. The CDR3, as DNA: TGCAGCGTGAGGTTGTTTGACGAGAACACTGAAGCTTTCTTT. It codes for CSVRLFDENTEAFF.

The chain links TRBV30 to TRBJ1-4; D remains ambiguous. The germline V gene has CDR1 GTSNPN and CDR2 SVGIG (reference sequence). The V and J ends lost 0 bases and 8 bases respectively, with 7 bases between them. CDR3 size: 12 residues. The CDR3 spells CAWSVVGEKLFF. The CDR3 DNA follows: TGTGCCTGGAGTGTTGTTGGAGAAAAACTGTTTTTT.

The rearrangement joins TRBV10-3 to TRBJ1-1; D unresolved. Looked up from germline, CDR1 is ENHRY and CDR2 is SYGVKD. The V end lost 3 bases, the J end lost 2 bases, and 10 bases lay between the germline ends. The CDR3 length is 14 residues. CDR3 sequence reads: CAISELWGNTEAFF. The DNA for the CDR3 is TGTGCCATCAGTGAACTCTGGGGTAACACTGAAGCTTTCTTT.

A single count supports this clone. The rearrangement uses TRBV30 and TRBJ1-2; 8 bases agree with TRBD1. The germline CDR1 and CDR2 sequences are GTSNPN and SVGIG (reference sequence). V was clipped by 4 bases and J by 2 bases; unmatched bases: 9. This CDR3 region has 15 residues. Here the CDR3 DNA reads TGTGCCTGGATCGATCCGGGACAGGTCAACTATGGCTACACCTTC. Its translation: CAWIDPGQVNYGYTF.

CDR3 nucleotide sequence: TGTGCCTGGAGCTCCGGGACTAGCGGCTTTCAAGAGACCCAGTACTTC. It translates to CAWSSGTSGFQETQYF. This chain uses TRBV30 with TRBJ2-5; TRBD2 matches at 11 bases. The trim removed 3 bases at V and 2 bases at J, leaving 8 bases unmatched. The CDR3 covers 16 residues. In germline, CDR1 is GTSNPN, CDR2 SVGIG (reference sequence).

This rearrangement joins TRBV29-1 to TRBJ1-4, with a weak D call TRBD1 (5 bases). The CDR3 length is 14 residues. The V gene's germline CDR1 is SQVTM and CDR2 ANQGSEA. Trimming took 7 bases from V and 10 from J, leaving 22 bases between them. CDR3 sequence (DNA): TGCAGCGCTGGGGTCACCTCGACGGGGGGAAAACTGTTTTTT. This encodes CSAGVTSTGGKLFF.

The sample holds a few counts of this clone. J is TRBJ1-4 and V is TRBV27; D uncertain. Per the germline V gene, CDR1 is MNHEY and CDR2 is SMNVEV (reference sequence). CDR3 length: 11 residues. The V end lost 2 bases, the J end lost 8 bases, and 3 bases lay between the germline ends. The CDR3 sequence is CASSLGEKLFF. Written as DNA, the CDR3 is TGTGCCAGCAGTTTAGGGGAAAAACTGTTTTTT.